Listed below are T cell receptor beta chains from one sample, sequenced in a study of T cells after somatic rescue of genetic block. Using immunoSEQ multiplex PCR, the repertoire was profiled, and TCRdb retains in-frame clones only, with some absent. Of approximately 78,000 clones listed, approximately 90% are singletons. The sample taken for sequencing was peripheral blood mononuclear cells (PBMCs). The receptors derive from a man under 40. Each CDR3 is given with its conserved first and last residue. D genes are given only for firm matches.

TRBJ2-7 | - | TRBV28 | CASTRGGRSYEQYF
TRBJ1-5 | - | TRBV11-2 | CASSPTTGSQPQHF
TRBJ1-1 | TRBD1 | TRBV18 | CASSPLTGVNAGTEAFF
TRBJ2-7 | TRBD1 | TRBV7-9 | CASSHRDRPYEQYF
TRBJ2-3 | TRBD1 | TRBV6-5 | CASSLGTGGYTQYF
TRBJ1-5 | TRBD1 | TRBV4-1 | CASSKQGQGIQPQHF
TRBJ2-1 | TRBD2 | TRBV6-4 | CASSAGTSGSYNEQFF
TRBJ2-2 | - | TRBV28 | CASQNRQGPTGELFF
TRBJ2-7 | - | TRBV11-2 | CASSFLGYEQYF
TRBJ1-5 | - | TRBV6-1 | CASSESGDRNQPQHF
TRBJ2-5 | - | TRBV30 | CAWSVHRGGETQYF
TRBJ2-7 | - | TRBV19 | CASSIGSLGEQYF
TRBJ1-1 | - | TRBV14 | CASSQEQVNTEAFF
TRBJ2-2 | TRBD1 | TRBV29-1 | CSVSDRVGAGELFF
TRBJ1-5 | TRBD1 | TRBV2 | CASSGRQGHQPQHF
TRBJ2-6 | - | TRBV28 | CAIKSRGSGANVLTF
TRBJ2-4 | - | TRBV30 | CAWSVGGQGKNIQYF
TRBJ2-3 | - | TRBV28 | CASPPWGSPTDTQYF
TRBJ2-1 | - | TRBV11-2 | CASSLFNEQFF
TRBJ1-1 | TRBD1 | TRBV5-4 | CASSKPGQPYTEAFF
TRBJ2-7 | TRBD2 | TRBV25-1 | CASSDPSGGVDEQYF
TRBJ1-3 | - | TRBV7-3 | CASSLGSSGNTIYF